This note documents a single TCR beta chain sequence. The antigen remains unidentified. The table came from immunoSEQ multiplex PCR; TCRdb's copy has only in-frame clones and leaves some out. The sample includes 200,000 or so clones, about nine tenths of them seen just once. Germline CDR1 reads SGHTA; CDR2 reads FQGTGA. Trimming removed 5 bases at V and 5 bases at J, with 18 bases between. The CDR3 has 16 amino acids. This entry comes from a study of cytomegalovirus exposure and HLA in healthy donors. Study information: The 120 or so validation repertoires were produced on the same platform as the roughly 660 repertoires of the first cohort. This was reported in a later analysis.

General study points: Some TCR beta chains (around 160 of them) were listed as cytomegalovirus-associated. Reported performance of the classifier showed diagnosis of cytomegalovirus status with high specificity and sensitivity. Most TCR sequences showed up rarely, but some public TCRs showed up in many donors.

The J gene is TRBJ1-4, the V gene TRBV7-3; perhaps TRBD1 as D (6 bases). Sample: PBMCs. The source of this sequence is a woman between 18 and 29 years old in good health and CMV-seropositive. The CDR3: CASSPFRRGGNEKLFF. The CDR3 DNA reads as TGTGCCAGCAGCCCCTTTCGACGGGGGGGCAATGAAAAACTGTTTTTT. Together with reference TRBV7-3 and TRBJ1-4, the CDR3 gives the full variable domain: GAGVSQTPSNKVTEKGKYVELRCDPISGHTALYWYRQSLGQGPEFLIYFQGTGAADDSGLPNDRFFAVRPEGSVSTLKIQRTERGDSAVYLCASSPFRRGGNEKLFFGSGTQLSVL.